The 5 T cell receptor beta chains listed next were all sequenced from one sample in a study of T cells after yellow fever vaccination. TCRdb re-analysed the 5' RACE reads in MiXCR, keeping a single row per CDR3 protein. The sample lists nearly 350,000 distinct CDR3 sequences; roughly 7.5% were seen once. The sample consisted of PBMCs, taken approximately 47 days after the first yellow fever vaccination. The receptors were gathered from a man between 18 and 35 years old who received the YFV17D yellow fever vaccine.

This sequence joins TRBV20-1 and TRBJ2-3, with D maybe TRBD2 (6 bases). The V gene lost 6 bases and the J gene lost 6 bases, with 19 bases spanning the gap. The CDR3 contains 14 residues. The V gene's germline CDR1 is DFQATT and CDR2 SNEGSKA (reference sequence). The CDR3 sequence: CSAPGLSVGDTQYF. The CDR3, as DNA: TGCAGTGCGCCGGGACTGTCCGTGGGGGATACGCAGTATTTT.

This clonotype was detected a few times. CDR3 nucleotide sequence: TGCAGTGCCCCCCGGGACACAACTCTTTCCGAGCAGTACTTC. This sequence encodes CSAPRDTTLSEQYF. The V call is TRBV20-1, the J call TRBJ2-7, with D possibly being TRBD1 (6 bases). The CDR3 spans 14 residues. V lost 6 bases and J 6 bases, leaving 21 bases between the germline ends. Germline V lookup: CDR1 DFQATT, CDR2 SNEGSKA (reference sequence).

This clonotype was counted between two and nine times. The chain is built from TRBV29-1 and TRBJ2-5, with D unresolved. V lost 4 bases and J lost 2, with 11 bases in between. This CDR3 spans 13 amino acids. Germline-derived CDR1 and CDR2 are SQVTM and ANQGSEA. The CDR3 DNA is TGCAGCGTTGTAACCCAGATACAAGAGACCCAGTACTTC. It yields the protein CSVVTQIQETQYF.

The rearrangement uses TRBV12-3 or TRBV12-4 and TRBJ1-1, with TRBD1 matching over 9 bases. The CDR3 contains 12 residues. Losses at the gene ends were 5 bases for V and 9 bases for J; bases not matched to a gene: 4. This chain's CDR3 is CASSRDREKAFF. The CDR3 DNA is TGTGCCAGCAGTAGGGACAGGGAGAAAGCTTTCTTT.

This clonotype was counted at least ten times. The V gene is TRBV4-1, the J gene TRBJ2-1, with 9 nucleotides matching TRBD1. The CDR3 totals 16 residues. CDR1 and CDR2 from the germline V gene are MGHRA and YSYEKL. The ends lost 1 base at V and 4 bases at J; junction bases unmatched: 5. The CDR3 reads CASSQGGTGKYNEQFF. The DNA of the CDR3 is TGCGCCAGCAGCCAAGGGGGGACAGGGAAATACAATGAGCAGTTCTTC.